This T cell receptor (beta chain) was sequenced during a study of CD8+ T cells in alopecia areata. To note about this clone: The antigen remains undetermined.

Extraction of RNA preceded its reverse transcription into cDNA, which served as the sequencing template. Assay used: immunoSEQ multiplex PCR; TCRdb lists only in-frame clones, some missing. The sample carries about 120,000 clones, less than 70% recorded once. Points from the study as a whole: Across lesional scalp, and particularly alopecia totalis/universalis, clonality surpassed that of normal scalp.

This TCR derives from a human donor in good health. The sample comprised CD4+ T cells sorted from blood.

The CDR3, as DNA: TGTGCCAGCAGCGGGAGACTTAGACGTTCTGGGGCCAACGTCCTGACTTTC. Translated, it gives CASSGRLRRSGANVLTF. The chain is built from TRBV9 and TRBJ2-6, with D uncertain. The CDR3 has 17 amino acids. Germline V gene sequence: CDR1 SGDLS, CDR2 YYNGEE. With 3 bases removed from V and 1 base from J, the gap between germline ends came to 14 bases.